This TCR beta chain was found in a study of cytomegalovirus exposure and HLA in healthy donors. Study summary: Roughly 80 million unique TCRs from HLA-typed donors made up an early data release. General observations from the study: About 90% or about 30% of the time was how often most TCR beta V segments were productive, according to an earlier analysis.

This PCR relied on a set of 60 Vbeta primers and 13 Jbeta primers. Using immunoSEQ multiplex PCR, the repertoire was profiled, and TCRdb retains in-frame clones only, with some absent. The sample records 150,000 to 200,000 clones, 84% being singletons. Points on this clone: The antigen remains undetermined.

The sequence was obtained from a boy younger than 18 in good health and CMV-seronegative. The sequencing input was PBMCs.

CDR3: CASSARGGANNSPLHF. The CDR3 DNA reads as TGTGCCAGCAGCGCCCGGGGAGGGGCAAATAATTCACCCCTCCACTTT. The rearrangement links TRBV7-2 to TRBJ1-6; possibly TRBD1 for D (5 bases). CDR1 and CDR2 (germline): SGHTA, FQGNSA. This CDR3 spans 16 amino acids. Deletions cut 5 bases from V and 5 bases from J, with 16 bases between.